The clone carrying this T cell receptor (beta chain) has only a few counts. These data originate in a study of OX40 agonist ivuxolimab in advanced cancers. Study context: Ivuxolimab, an antibody acting as an agonist of OX40 (CD134), was used to treat patients. Anti-PD-1, anti-PD-L1 or anti-CTLA-4 therapy given earlier was allowed, and approximately 43% had some.

The CDR3 spans 13 residues. Trimming pared 0 bases from V and 6 bases from J, leaving 8 bases between. Looked up from germline, CDR1 is MGHRA and CDR2 is YSYEKL. Only in-frame clones appear in the TCRdb table, and some are missing; sequencing was by immunoSEQ multiplex PCR. The sample records tens of thousands of clones, around 90% being singletons. The receptor's source is an adult with an advanced solid tumor such as melanoma, head and neck, liver or kidney cancer. The genes are TRBV4-1 and TRBJ1-1; D may be TRBD1 (5 bases). This sample comprised CD4+ or CD8+ T cells sorted from blood, obtained in a trial of the OX40 agonist ivuxolimab. The CDR3 DNA sequence: TGCGCCAGCAGCCAAGAGGGGGACCCTGAAGCTTTCTTT. Translating gives CASSQEGDPEAFF.